This T cell receptor beta chain was captured by sequencing in a study of T cells after somatic rescue of genetic block. Here immunoSEQ multiplex PCR was the method, and the copy in TCRdb shows in-frame clones only, minus some. The sample lists about 12,000 clones, less than 80% seen once, with about 12% in the top ten. Germline-derived CDR1 and CDR2 are KGHSH and LQKENI. Trimming at V came to 2 bases and at J to 7 bases, leaving 4 bases not matched to a gene. The length of the CDR3 is 15 residues. This TCR derives from a boy aged 5-17 years. J is TRBJ2-2 and V is TRBV18, with 10 bases matching TRBD1. The sample consisted of peripheral blood mononuclear cells (PBMCs). CDR3 sequence: CASSPGTGVHGELFF. The CDR3 bases are TGTGCCAGCTCACCAGGGACAGGGGTGCACGGGGAGCTGTTTTTT.